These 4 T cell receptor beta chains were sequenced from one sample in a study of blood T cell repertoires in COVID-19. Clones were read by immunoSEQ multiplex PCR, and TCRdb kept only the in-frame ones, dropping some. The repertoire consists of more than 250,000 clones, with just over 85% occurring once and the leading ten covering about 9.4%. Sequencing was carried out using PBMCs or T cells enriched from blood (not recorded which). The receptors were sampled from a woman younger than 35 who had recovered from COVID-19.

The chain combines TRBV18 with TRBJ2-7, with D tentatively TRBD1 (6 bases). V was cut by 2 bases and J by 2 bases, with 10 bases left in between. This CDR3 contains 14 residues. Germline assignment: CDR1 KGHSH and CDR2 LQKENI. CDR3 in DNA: TGTGCCAGCTCACCAAACAGGGAGCCCTACGAGCAGTACTTC. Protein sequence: CASSPNREPYEQYF.

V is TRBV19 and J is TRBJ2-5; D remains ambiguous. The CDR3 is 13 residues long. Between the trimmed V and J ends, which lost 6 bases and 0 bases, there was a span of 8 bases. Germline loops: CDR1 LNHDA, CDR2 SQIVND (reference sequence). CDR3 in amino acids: CASRYLHQETQYF. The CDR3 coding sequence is TGTGCCAGTAGGTACTTGCACCAAGAGACCCAGTACTTC.

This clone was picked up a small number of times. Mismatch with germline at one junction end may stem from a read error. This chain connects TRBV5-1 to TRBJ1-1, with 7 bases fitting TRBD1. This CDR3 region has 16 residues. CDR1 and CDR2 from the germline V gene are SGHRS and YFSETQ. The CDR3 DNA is TGCGCCACCAGCTTGCTAGGGGGCGGGGGGGCCACTGAAGCTTTCTTT. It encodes CATSLLGGGGATEAFF.

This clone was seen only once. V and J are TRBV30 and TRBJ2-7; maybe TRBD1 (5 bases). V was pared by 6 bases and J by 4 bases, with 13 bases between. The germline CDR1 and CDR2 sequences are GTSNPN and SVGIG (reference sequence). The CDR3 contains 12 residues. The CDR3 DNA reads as TGTGCCTGCGGGCAGGGTACGTACGAGCAGTACTTC. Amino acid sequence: CACGQGTYEQYF.